This T cell receptor beta chain was captured in a study of CD8 T cells in ankylosing spondylitis. Findings and caveats of the study: Typical of ankylosing spondylitis blood, it appeared, was a TCR beta motif of eight highly homologous variants. There was reportedly significant enrichment of clones that were disease-linked in matched ankylosing spondylitis synovial fluid. Past studies reported some motif variants in reactive arthritis synovial fluid and blood.

Quantitative molecular-barcoded 5'-RACE generated the TCR beta libraries. TCRdb reprocessed the 5' RACE reads with MiXCR, giving one entry per CDR3 protein. The data hold more than 600,000 distinct CDR3 sequences, with roughly 19% observed a single time. Details on this clonotype: Its antigen is unidentified.

The TCR originated in a male donor with ankylosing spondylitis. Sample: blood, either unsorted or a sorted T cell fraction (not recorded which).

CDR3: CASSQEPGLGNEAFF. The CDR3 nucleotides read TGCGCCAGCAGCCAAGAACCGGGTTTGGGGAATGAAGCTTTCTTT. This chain uses TRBV4-1 with TRBJ1-1; D not certain. Between the trimmed V and J ends, which lost 0 bases and 7 bases, there was a span of 15 bases. This CDR3 region has 15 residues. Germline CDR1 MGHRA, CDR2 YSYEKL.